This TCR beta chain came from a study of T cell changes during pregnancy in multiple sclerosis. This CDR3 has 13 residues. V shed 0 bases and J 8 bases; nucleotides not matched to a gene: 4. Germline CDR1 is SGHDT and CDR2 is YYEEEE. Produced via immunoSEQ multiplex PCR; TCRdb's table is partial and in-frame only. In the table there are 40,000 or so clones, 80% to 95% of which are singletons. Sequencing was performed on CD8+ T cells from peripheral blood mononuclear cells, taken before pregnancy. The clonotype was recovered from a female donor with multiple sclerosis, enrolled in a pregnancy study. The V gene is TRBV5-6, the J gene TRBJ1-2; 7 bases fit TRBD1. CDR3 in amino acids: CASSLGTGGGYTF. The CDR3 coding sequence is TGTGCCAGCAGCTTGGGGACAGGTGGAGGCTACACCTTC.